Shown below are 9 T cell receptor beta chains from a single sample sequenced in a study of blood T cell repertoires in COVID-19. This table comes from immunoSEQ multiplex PCR, and its TCRdb copy is limited to in-frame clones, with some not included. The sample includes some 30,000 clones, roughly 87% seen only once; the top ten take about 2%. Sequencing was done on a sample of peripheral blood. These receptors came from a middle-aged man with active or convalescent COVID-19.

The chain has TRBV6-5 and TRBJ2-7; possible D gene TRBD2, 6 bases. Germline V CDR1 and CDR2: MNHEY, SVGAGI. Trimming removed 2 bases at V and 6 bases at J, with 11 bases between. This CDR3 has 13 amino acids. Here the CDR3 reads CASSYGTRREQYF. DNA of the CDR3: TGTGCCAGCAGTTACGGGACTCGCCGCGAGCAGTACTTC.

V usage is TRBV7-9 and J usage is TRBJ2-7; D gene ambiguous. Per the germline V gene, CDR1 is SEHNR and CDR2 is FQNEAQ (reference sequence). The CDR3 length is 15 residues. The germline V and J ends were trimmed by 3 bases and 4 bases, with 16 bases remaining between them. The CDR3 sequence: CASSFSRIPSYEQYF. DNA for the CDR3: TGTGCCAGCAGCTTTTCCAGGATACCCTCATACGAGCAGTACTTC.

V usage is TRBV6-4 and J usage is TRBJ2-3, with 10 bases fitting TRBD1. Looked up from germline, CDR1 is MRHNA and CDR2 is SNTAGT. This CDR3 has 16 residues. V shed 7 bases and J 0 bases; nucleotides not matched to a gene: 7. CDR3 nucleotide sequence: TGTGCCAGCATCCTACGGGGACAGGGGAGCACAGATACGCAGTATTTT. Protein: CASILRGQGSTDTQYF.

This clone was seen a single time. This chain links TRBV28 with TRBJ1-6, with 9 nucleotides matching TRBD1. The trim removed 3 bases at V and 9 bases at J, leaving 9 bases unmatched. This CDR3 contains 16 residues. Germline CDR1 and CDR2: MDHEN and SYDVKM. The chain's CDR3 is CASSLRTGVQGSPLHF. The CDR3 region has the DNA TGTGCCAGCAGTTTGCGGACAGGGGTCCAGGGTTCACCCCTCCACTTT.

The chain employs TRBV9 and TRBJ2-1; 7 bases align to TRBD1. CDR3 length: 16 amino acids. Germline CDR1 and CDR2: SGDLS and YYNGEE. V was pared by 4 bases and J by 6 bases, with 13 bases of the junction left unmatched. CDR3 DNA sequence: TGTGCCAGCAGCCTGCGGGCAGGGGGTAGTGGCAATGAGCAGTTCTTC. Its protein product is CASSLRAGGSGNEQFF.

The chain couples TRBV19 to TRBJ2-3, with 7 bases identical to TRBD1. Germline trimming cut 4 bases from V and 6 bases from J; bases unmatched to any gene: 7. Germline loops: CDR1 LNHDA, CDR2 SQIVND (reference sequence). The CDR3 has 14 residues. The CDR3 bases are TGTGCCAGTAGTAACAGGGGCGGAATTGATACGCAGTATTTT. This sequence encodes CASSNRGGIDTQYF.

V is TRBV29-1 and J is TRBJ2-3, with D hard to call. Germline CDR1 SQVTM, CDR2 ANQGSEA. The ends were cut back, 2 bases at V and 4 bases at J, with 10 bases in the middle. This CDR3 comprises 13 residues. The CDR3 DNA reads as TGCAGCGTTGAAAAACTTCGGGCAGATACGCAGTATTTT. The encoded protein is CSVEKLRADTQYF.

The V call is TRBV19, the J call TRBJ1-5, with a weak D call TRBD1 (6 bases). This CDR3 has 16 amino acids. V lost 7 bases, J lost 2 bases, and 18 bases lay in between. The V gene's germline CDR1 is LNHDA and CDR2 SQIVND (reference sequence). CDR3 sequence (DNA): TGTGCCAGTAAGGGGGATTCCGGGACGCGCAATCAGCCCCAGCATTTT. This sequence encodes CASKGDSGTRNQPQHF.

This clone was observed a few times. The chain combines TRBV24-1 with TRBJ2-1, with TRBD1 matching 12 bases. The CDR3 is 14 amino acids. The germline V gene has CDR1 KGHDR and CDR2 SFDVKD. V was pared by 9 bases and J by 6 bases, with 5 bases of the junction left unmatched. This CDR3 reads CATGGTGGLNEQFF. CDR3 nucleotides: TGTGCCACCGGTGGGACAGGGGGCCTCAATGAGCAGTTCTTC.